This TCR beta chain is drawn from a study of blood T cell repertoires in COVID-19. About the research overall: Specimens from acute and convalescent COVID-19 originated in the United States, Italy and Spain.

Trimming removed 3 bases from V and 7 bases from J; junction bases left unmatched: 9. CDR1 LNHDA and CDR2 SQIVND come from the germline V gene (reference sequence). The CDR3 runs to 15 residues. While infection was still active, Seattle patients were enrolled and then followed longitudinally. Sequencing used immunoSEQ multiplex PCR; TCRdb keeps in-frame clones, though not all of them. The table lists around 160,000 clones, approximately 83% of them singletons. The chain couples TRBV19 to TRBJ2-5; 9 bases map to TRBD2. The sequence was obtained from a woman aged 60 to 75 with COVID-19, enrolled during active disease. Sequenced sample: peripheral blood. CDR3 region: CASSIIAGAFRTQYF. CDR3 in DNA: TGTGCCAGTAGTATTATAGCGGGGGCCTTCCGGACCCAGTACTTC.